This TCR beta chain was sequenced for a study of blood T cell repertoires in COVID-19. Study-wide background: PBMCs, B-cell-depleted T cells, or T cells provided the cDNA or gDNA that made up the material.

TCRdb's table, derived via immunoSEQ multiplex PCR, lists solely in-frame clones and lacks some. The sample has hundreds of thousands of clones, roughly 80% seen once. Researchers sorted participants into cohorts using their self-reported clinical history. This CDR3 has 17 amino acids. Trimming pared 4 bases from V and 4 bases from J, leaving 19 bases between. From germline, CDR1 is KGHDR and CDR2 SFDVKD. The receptor comes from a man in his forties who had been exposed to COVID-19. The sequenced material came from PBMCs or T cells enriched from blood (not recorded which). This chain links TRBV24-1 with TRBJ2-1, with D perhaps matching TRBD2 (6 bases). CDR3 bases: TGTGCCACCAGTGAAACGGGACTCCCTGGACAATACAATGAGCAGTTCTTC. This sequence encodes CATSETGLPGQYNEQFF.